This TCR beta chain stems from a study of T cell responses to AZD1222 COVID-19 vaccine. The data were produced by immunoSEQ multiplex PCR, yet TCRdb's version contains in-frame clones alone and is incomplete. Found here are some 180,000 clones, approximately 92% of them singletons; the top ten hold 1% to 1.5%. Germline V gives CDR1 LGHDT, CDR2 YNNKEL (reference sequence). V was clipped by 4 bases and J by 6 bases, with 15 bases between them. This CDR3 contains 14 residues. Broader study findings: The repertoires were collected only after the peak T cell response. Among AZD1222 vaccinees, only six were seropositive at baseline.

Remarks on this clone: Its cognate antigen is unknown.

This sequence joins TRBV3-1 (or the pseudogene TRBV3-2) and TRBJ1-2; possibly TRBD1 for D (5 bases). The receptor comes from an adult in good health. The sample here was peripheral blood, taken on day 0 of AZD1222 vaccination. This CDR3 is CASSPLRGGNGYTF. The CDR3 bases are TGTGCCAGCAGCCCCCTCCGGGGGGGAAATGGCTACACCTTC.